This entry lists 10 T cell receptor beta chains sequenced from one sample in a study of T cell responses to AZD1222 COVID-19 vaccine. This table comes from immunoSEQ multiplex PCR, and its TCRdb copy is limited to in-frame clones, with some not included. The table has fewer than 110,000 clones, roughly 85% seen once; the top ten hold approximately 4.8%. The starting material was peripheral blood, obtained 28 days after the second AZD1222 dose. Receptors originate from an adult who received the AZD1222 COVID-19 vaccine.

V and J are TRBV3-1 (or the pseudogene TRBV3-2) and TRBJ2-2; 7 bases map to TRBD1. This CDR3 has 15 residues. Looked up from germline, CDR1 is LGHDT and CDR2 is YNNKEL (reference sequence). After removal of 5 bases from V and 1 base from J, the junction contained 4 bases not matched to a gene. The CDR3: CASSYRQGNTGELFF. For the CDR3, the DNA is TGTGCCAGCAGCTACCGACAGGGGAACACCGGGGAGCTGTTTTTT.

J is TRBJ1-5 and V is TRBV2, with D possibly TRBD1 on 6 matching bases. The CDR3 is 15 residues long. Germline V gene lookup returns CDR1 SNHLY and CDR2 FYNNEI. V was shortened by 2 bases and J by 3 bases, with 11 bases between the two germline ends. CDR3 residues: CASSERTGYNQPQHF. In DNA, the CDR3 is TGTGCCAGCAGTGAACGCACAGGGTACAATCAGCCCCAGCATTTT. Using reference TRBV2 and TRBJ1-5 for the parts outside the CDR3, the full variable domain is EPEVTQTPSHQVTQMGQEVILRCVPISNHLYFYWYRQILGQKVEFLVSFYNNEISEKSEIFDDQFSVERPDGSNFTLKIRSTKLEDSAMYFCASSERTGYNQPQHFGDGTRLSIL.

This chain connects TRBV12-5 to TRBJ2-1; 8 nucleotides agree with TRBD2. Germline CDR1 and CDR2: LGHNT and FRNRAP. V trimming: 4 bases; J trimming: 6 bases; junction bases outside the gene matches: 2. This CDR3 region has 13 residues. This CDR3 is CASGSTSGNEQFF. For the CDR3, the DNA is TGTGCTAGTGGTTCCACTAGCGGCAATGAGCAGTTCTTC. The whole variable domain, remainder taken from reference TRBV12-5 and TRBJ2-1, is DARVTQTPRHKVTEMGQEVTMRCQPILGHNTVFWYRQTMMQGLELLAYFRNRAPLDDSGMPKDRFSAEMPDATLATLKIQPSEPRDSAVYFCASGSTSGNEQFFGPGTRLTVL.

The chain joins TRBV6-2 or TRBV6-3 to TRBJ2-7; D remains ambiguous. V lost 5 bases and J lost 1, with 15 bases in between. This CDR3 contains 15 residues. Looked up from germline, CDR1 is MNHEY and CDR2 is SVGEGT. For the CDR3, the DNA is TGTGCCAGCAGTCTCATTTGGGTAGGTTCCTACGAGCAGTACTTC. Translating gives CASSLIWVGSYEQYF.

V is TRBV12-3 or TRBV12-4 and J is TRBJ2-1; 7 bases agree with TRBD2. The CDR3 is 13 amino acids. Trimming cost V 3 bases and J 9 bases; bases outside gene matches: 5. The CDR3 region has the DNA TGTGCCAGCAGTTTCGGCCTAGCGGTTGAGCAGTTCTTC. It translates to CASSFGLAVEQFF.

The rearrangement uses TRBV7-2 and TRBJ2-5; possibly TRBD1 for D (5 bases). From germline, CDR1 is SGHTA and CDR2 FQGNSA. The CDR3 length is 14 residues. V was cut by 1 base and J by 5 bases, with 11 bases left in between. This CDR3 is CASSLGWAGETQYF. In DNA, the CDR3 is TGTGCCAGCAGCTTAGGGTGGGCAGGGGAGACCCAGTACTTC.

The J gene is TRBJ1-5, the V gene TRBV4-2; D is unresolved. There are 16 residues in the CDR3. The germline V and J ends were trimmed by 0 bases and 0 bases, with 9 bases remaining between them. Germline V gene sequence: CDR1 LGHNA, CDR2 YNFKEQ. The CDR3 sequence: CASSQDGSHSNQPQHF. The CDR3 DNA is TGTGCCAGCAGCCAAGATGGGTCCCATAGCAATCAGCCCCAGCATTTT.

This chain links TRBV4-1 with TRBJ1-2; D gene uncertain. The CDR3 totals 17 residues. The germline V gene has CDR1 MGHRA and CDR2 YSYEKL. Trimming pared 1 base from V and 6 bases from J, leaving 21 bases between. The CDR3 here is CASSQVEAEPRPDGYTF. The CDR3 nucleotides read TGCGCCAGCAGCCAAGTCGAGGCGGAACCTAGACCTGATGGCTACACCTTC.

The J gene is TRBJ1-1, the V gene TRBV28, with D unresolved. Between the trimmed V and J ends, which lost 1 base and 5 bases, there was a span of 11 bases. This CDR3 spans 14 amino acids. Germline values: CDR1 MDHEN, CDR2 SYDVKM. CDR3 sequence (DNA): TGTGCCAGCAGTTTATCCCCAACGAGGACTGAAGCTTTCTTT. It translates to CASSLSPTRTEAFF.

The genes are TRBV18 and TRBJ1-2, with a possible D match to TRBD1 (5 bases). Germline loops: CDR1 KGHSH, CDR2 LQKENI. This CDR3 has 12 amino acids. V lost 7 bases and J lost 5, with 11 bases in between. The CDR3 spells CASFRDGYGYTF. DNA for the CDR3: TGTGCCAGCTTCCGGGACGGTTATGGCTACACCTTC.